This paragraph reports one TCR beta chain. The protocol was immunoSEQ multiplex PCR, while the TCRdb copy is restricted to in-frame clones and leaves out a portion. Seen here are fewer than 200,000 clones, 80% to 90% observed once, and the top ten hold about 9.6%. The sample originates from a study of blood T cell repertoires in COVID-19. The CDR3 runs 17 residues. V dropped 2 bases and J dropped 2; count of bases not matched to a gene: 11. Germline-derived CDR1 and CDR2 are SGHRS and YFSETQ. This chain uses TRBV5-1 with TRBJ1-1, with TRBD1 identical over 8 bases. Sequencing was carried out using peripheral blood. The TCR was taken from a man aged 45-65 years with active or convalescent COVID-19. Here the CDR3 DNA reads TGCGCCAGCAGCTTTGGAAACAGGGGGAGAGGAAACACTGAAGCTTTCTTT. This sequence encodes CASSFGNRGRGNTEAFF.